Listed below are T cell receptor beta chains from one sample, sequenced in a study of beta chain features in type 1 diabetes. Repertoires were generated with immunoSEQ multiplex PCR, while TCRdb's copy carries only in-frame clones and drops some. The table has 150,000 or so clones, about 9.1% seen once. Sequenced input: central memory CD4+ T cells from blood. The receptors were gathered from a young woman in good health. The conserved cysteine and the conserved F or W are not part of the CDR3 here.

CDR3,J,V
ASSVTGFTDTQY,TRBJ2-3,TRBV9
ASSIQGGNQPQH,TRBJ1-5,TRBV19
AISESRTRLIEQF,TRBJ2-1,TRBV10-3
AGGQGANYGYT,TRBJ1-2,TRBV2
ASSRDRGSYEQY,TRBJ2-7,TRBV11-1
ASSGQGAQF,TRBJ2-1,TRBV11-3
ASSPWSGSTDTQY,TRBJ2-3,TRBV7-2
ASSPYGGAGDTQY,TRBJ2-3,TRBV7-9
ASSAGFRTANTEAF,TRBJ1-1,TRBV5-1
ASIPRYPPYEQY,TRBJ2-7,TRBV6-5
ASTLTGSNQPQH,TRBJ1-5,TRBV6-6
ASSLDRGQGGYT,TRBJ1-2,TRBV5-4
AWSVGGINGELF,TRBJ2-2,TRBV30
ASSLIRRQY,TRBJ2-3,TRBV7-2
ASSFVAGPSYEQY,TRBJ2-7,TRBV7-9
ASSSGLDYNEQF,TRBJ2-1,TRBV9
ASSSRDSGNTIY,TRBJ1-3,TRBV5-6
ASRRQANTEAF,TRBJ1-1,TRBV11-2
ASSSDRSSGANVLT,TRBJ2-6,TRBV14
ASSVGRGDQETQY,TRBJ2-5,TRBV9
ASSLGRRGTSGKTQY,TRBJ2-5,TRBV7-2
ASSPGLAANTGELF,TRBJ2-2,TRBV7-8
ASSQESQGRVGYT,TRBJ1-2,TRBV4-2
ASSQDLLARTDTQY,TRBJ2-3,TRBV4-1
ASSTRGQGGNTEAF,TRBJ1-1,TRBV4-2
AISGGTQETQY,TRBJ2-5,TRBV10-3
ASSIQGASTDTQY,TRBJ2-3,TRBV5-5
AISDGQGSYEQY,TRBJ2-7,TRBV10-3
ASSHQPSIPGELF,TRBJ2-2,TRBV23-1
AISEREGDTQY,TRBJ2-3,TRBV10-3
ASSATGTSGNTIY,TRBJ1-3,TRBV25-1
ASTPSPGTGSGANVLT,TRBJ2-6,TRBV2
ASSPRGGGTEAF,TRBJ1-1,TRBV5-1
ASSPGWAGQETQY,TRBJ2-5,TRBV18
ASSSQGQETQY,TRBJ2-5,TRBV5-5
ASSSGTGNQPQH,TRBJ1-5,TRBV5-1
ASRPAEAGRETQY,TRBJ2-5,TRBV11-2
ASSQEPSDNEQF,TRBJ2-1,TRBV4-2
ASSPKLAGGYEQY,TRBJ2-7,TRBV18
ASSVGLAGGLSSYEQY,TRBJ2-7,TRBV9
ASSLGVQEINYGYT,TRBJ1-2,TRBV7-9
ASSPSQWANEQF,TRBJ2-1,TRBV5-1
ASSQELSGGNEQY,TRBJ2-7,TRBV4-3
AITQGANTGELF,TRBJ2-2,TRBV10-3
ARTREFSYNSPLH,TRBJ1-6,TRBV21-1
ASTRNAGQGDAF,TRBJ1-1,TRBV7-2
AWSIQVDDTQY,TRBJ2-3,TRBV30
ATGLAGGSGTDTQY,TRBJ2-3,TRBV2
ASRGGQGAFGETQY,TRBJ2-5,TRBV5-6
AIAGDIPYEQY,TRBJ2-7,TRBV10-3
ASSLPQGNEQF,TRBJ2-1,TRBV6-6
AISPGGETSPLH,TRBJ1-6,TRBV10-3
ASRLGTGELF,TRBJ2-2,TRBV2
ASRGQGRTEAF,TRBJ1-1,TRBV27
AISVPEAGNEQF,TRBJ2-1,TRBV10-3
ASSFGGQSSYNSPLH,TRBJ1-6,TRBV5-1
ASRGEVAGGGETQY,TRBJ2-5,TRBV2